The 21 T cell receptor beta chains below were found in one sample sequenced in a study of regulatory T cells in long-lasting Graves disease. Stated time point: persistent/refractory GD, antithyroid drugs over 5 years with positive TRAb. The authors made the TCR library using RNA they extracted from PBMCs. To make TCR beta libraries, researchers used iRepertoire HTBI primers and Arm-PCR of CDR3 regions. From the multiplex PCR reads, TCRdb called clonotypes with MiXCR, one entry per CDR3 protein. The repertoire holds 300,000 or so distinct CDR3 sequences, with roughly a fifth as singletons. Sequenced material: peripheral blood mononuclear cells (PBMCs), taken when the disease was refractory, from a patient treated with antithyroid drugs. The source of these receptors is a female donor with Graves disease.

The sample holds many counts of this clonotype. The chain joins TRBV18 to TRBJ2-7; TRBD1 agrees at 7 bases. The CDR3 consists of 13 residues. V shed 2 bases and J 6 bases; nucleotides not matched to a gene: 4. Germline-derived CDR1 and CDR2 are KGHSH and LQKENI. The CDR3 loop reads CASSPSNRGEQYF. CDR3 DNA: TGTGCCAGCTCACCATCAAACAGGGGCGAGCAGTACTTC.

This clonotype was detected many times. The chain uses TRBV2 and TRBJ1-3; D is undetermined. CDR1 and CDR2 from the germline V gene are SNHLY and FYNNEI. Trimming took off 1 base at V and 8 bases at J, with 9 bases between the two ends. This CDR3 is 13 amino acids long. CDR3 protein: CASSEGWRYTIYF. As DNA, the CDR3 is TGTGCCAGCAGTGAAGGGTGGAGATACACCATATATTTT.

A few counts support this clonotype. The CDR3 protein is CASSQTPGRTYEQYF. The CDR3 DNA is TGCGCCAGCAGCCAAACCCCTGGGCGGACCTACGAGCAGTACTTC. The chain recombines TRBV4-1 with TRBJ2-7; D remains ambiguous. CDR3 length: 15 residues. The V end was cut by 2 bases, the J end by 2 bases, with 13 bases between. Germline CDR1 MGHRA, CDR2 YSYEKL.

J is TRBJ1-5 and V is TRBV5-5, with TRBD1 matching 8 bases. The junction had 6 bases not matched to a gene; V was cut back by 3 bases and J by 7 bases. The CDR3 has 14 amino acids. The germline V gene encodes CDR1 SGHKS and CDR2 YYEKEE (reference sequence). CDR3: CASSSYRGGQPQHF. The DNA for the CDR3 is TGTGCCAGCAGCTCCTACAGGGGGGGACAGCCCCAGCATTTT. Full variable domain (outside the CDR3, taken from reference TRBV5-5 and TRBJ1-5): DAGVTQSPTHLIKTRGQQVTLRCSPISGHKSVSWYQQVLGQGPQFIFQYYEKEERGRGNFPDRFSARQFPNYSSELNVNALLLGDSALYLCASSSYRGGQPQHFGDGTRLSIL.

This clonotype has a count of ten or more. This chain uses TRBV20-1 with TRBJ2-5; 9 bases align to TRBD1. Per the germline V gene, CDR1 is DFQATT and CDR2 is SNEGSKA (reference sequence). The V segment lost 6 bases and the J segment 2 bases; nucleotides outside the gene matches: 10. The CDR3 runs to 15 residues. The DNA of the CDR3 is TGCAGTGCAATTCGGCGGGACAGGGATCAAGAGACCCAGTACTTC. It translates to CSAIRRDRDQETQYF.

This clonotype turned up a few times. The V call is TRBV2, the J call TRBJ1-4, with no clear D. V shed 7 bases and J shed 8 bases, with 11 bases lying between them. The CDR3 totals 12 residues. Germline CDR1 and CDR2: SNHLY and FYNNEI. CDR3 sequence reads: CASIGFEEKLFF. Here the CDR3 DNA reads TGTGCCAGCATAGGGTTTGAGGAAAAACTGTTTTTT. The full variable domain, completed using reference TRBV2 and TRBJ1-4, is EPEVTQTPSHQVTQMGQEVILRCVPISNHLYFYWYRQILGQKVEFLVSFYNNEISEKSEIFDDQFSVERPDGSNFTLKIRSTKLEDSAMYFCASIGFEEKLFFGSGTQLSVL.

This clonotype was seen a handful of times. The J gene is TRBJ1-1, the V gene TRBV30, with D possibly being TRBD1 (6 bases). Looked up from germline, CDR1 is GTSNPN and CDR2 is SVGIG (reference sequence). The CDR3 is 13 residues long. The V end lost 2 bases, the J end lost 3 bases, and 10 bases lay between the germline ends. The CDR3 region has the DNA TGTGCCTGGAGTAAGGGGGTTGACACTGAAGCTTTCTTT. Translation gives CAWSKGVDTEAFF.

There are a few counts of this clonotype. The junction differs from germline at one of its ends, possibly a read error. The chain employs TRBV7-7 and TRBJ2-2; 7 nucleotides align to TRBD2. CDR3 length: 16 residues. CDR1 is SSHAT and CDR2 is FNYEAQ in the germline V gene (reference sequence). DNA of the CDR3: TGTGCTAGCAGCTTATCCGCGGGAGCCTACACCGGGGAGCTGTTTTTT. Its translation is CASSLSAGAYTGELFF.

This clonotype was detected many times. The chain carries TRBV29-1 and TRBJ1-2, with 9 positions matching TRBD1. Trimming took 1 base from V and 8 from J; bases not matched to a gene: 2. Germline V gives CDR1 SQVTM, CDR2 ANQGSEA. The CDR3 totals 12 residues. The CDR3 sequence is CSVEAGTGGYTF. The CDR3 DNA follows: TGCAGCGTTGAAGCCGGGACAGGGGGCTACACCTTC.

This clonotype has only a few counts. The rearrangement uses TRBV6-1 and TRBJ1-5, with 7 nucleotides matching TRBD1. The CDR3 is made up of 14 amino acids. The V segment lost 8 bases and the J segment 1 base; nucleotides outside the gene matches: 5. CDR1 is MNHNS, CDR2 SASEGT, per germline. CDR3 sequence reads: CASQGVWSNQPQHF. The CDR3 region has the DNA TGTGCCAGCCAGGGGGTTTGGAGCAATCAGCCCCAGCATTTT.

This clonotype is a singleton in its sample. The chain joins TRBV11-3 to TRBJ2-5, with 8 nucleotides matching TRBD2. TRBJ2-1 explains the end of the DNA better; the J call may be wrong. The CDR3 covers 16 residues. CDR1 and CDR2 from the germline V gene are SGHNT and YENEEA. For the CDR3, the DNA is TGTGCCAGCAGCTTATCGGGGGGGGGTGTTTACAATGAGCAGTTCTTC. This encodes CASSLSGGGVYNEQFF.

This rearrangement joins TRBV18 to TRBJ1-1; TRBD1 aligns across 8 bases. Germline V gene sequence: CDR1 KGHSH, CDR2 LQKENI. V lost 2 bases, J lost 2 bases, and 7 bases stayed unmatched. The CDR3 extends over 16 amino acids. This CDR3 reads CASSPWARGLNTEAFF. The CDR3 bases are TGTGCCAGCTCACCATGGGCCAGGGGGCTAAACACTGAAGCTTTCTTT.

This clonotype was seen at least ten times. CDR3 coding DNA: TGTGCCAGCAGCCGGGACTATCTGGGGGAGCTGTTTTTT. It encodes CASSRDYLGELFF. The genes are TRBV11-2 and TRBJ2-2; TRBD2 aligns across 7 bases. CDR3 length equals 13 residues. Losses at the gene ends were 5 bases for V and 8 bases for J; bases not matched to a gene: 5. Per the germline V gene, CDR1 is SGHAT and CDR2 is FQNNGV.

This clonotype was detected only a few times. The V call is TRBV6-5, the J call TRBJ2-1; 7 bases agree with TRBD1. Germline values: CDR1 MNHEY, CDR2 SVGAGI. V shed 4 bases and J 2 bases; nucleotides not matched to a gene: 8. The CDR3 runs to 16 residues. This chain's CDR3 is CASSSFDREAYNEQFF. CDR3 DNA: TGTGCCAGCAGTTCTTTCGACAGGGAAGCCTACAATGAGCAGTTCTTC.

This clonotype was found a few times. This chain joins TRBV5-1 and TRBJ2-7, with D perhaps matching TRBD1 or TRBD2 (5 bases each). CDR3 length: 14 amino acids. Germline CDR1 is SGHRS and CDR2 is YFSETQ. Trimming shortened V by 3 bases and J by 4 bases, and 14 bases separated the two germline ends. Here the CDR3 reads CASSSRGSLYEQYF. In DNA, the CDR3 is TGCGCCAGCAGCTCGAGGGGAAGTTTGTACGAGCAGTACTTC.

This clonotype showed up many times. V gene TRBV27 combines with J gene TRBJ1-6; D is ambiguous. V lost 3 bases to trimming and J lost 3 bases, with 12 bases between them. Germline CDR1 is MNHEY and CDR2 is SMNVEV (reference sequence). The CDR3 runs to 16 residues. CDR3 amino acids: CASSFGTLDYNSPLHF. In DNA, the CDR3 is TGTGCCAGCAGTTTCGGCACCCTGGACTATAATTCACCCCTCCACTTT.

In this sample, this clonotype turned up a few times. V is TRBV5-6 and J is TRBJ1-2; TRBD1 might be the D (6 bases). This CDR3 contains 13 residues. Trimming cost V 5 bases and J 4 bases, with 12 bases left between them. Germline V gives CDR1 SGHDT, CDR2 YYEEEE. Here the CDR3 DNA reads TGTGCCAGCAGTCGCGACAGGATCTATGGCTACACCTTC. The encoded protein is CASSRDRIYGYTF.

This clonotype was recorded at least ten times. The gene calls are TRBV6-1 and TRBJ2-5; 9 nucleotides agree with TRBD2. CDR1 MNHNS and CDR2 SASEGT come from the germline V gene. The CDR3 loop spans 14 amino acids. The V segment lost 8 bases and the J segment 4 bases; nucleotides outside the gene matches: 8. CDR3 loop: CASQRREGLETQYF. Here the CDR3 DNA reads TGTGCCAGCCAACGGCGGGAGGGCCTAGAGACCCAGTACTTC.

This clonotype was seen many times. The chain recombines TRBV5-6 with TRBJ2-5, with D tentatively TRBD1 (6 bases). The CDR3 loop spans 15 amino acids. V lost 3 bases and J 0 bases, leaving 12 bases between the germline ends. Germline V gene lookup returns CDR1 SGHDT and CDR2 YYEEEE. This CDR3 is CASSSVTGNQETQYF. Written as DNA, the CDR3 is TGTGCCAGCAGCTCGGTAACAGGGAACCAAGAGACCCAGTACTTC.

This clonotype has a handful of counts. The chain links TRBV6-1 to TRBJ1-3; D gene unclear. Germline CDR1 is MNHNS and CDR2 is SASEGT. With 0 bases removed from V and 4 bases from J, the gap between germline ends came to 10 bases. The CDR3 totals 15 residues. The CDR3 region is CASSEALVFGNTIYF. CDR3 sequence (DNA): TGTGCCAGCAGTGAAGCGCTTGTTTTCGGAAACACCATATATTTT.

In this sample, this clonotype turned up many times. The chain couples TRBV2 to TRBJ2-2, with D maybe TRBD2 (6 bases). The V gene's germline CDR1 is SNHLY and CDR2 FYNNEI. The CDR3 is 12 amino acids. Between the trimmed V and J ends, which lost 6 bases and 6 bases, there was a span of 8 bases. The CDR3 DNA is TGTGCCAGCAGCGCTAGCGCCGGGGAGCTGTTTTTT. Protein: CASSASAGELFF. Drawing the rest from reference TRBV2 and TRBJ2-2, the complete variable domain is EPEVTQTPSHQVTQMGQEVILRCVPISNHLYFYWYRQILGQKVEFLVSFYNNEISEKSEIFDDQFSVERPDGSNFTLKIRSTKLEDSAMYFCASSASAGELFFGEGSRLTVL.